Listed here are 15 T cell receptor beta chains from one sample, sequenced in a study of blood T cell repertoires in COVID-19. Generated by immunoSEQ multiplex PCR, the TCRdb table keeps only in-frame clones and is missing some. The sample lists roughly 140,000 clones, roughly 84% occurring once. The sample consisted of peripheral blood. The receptor set was obtained from a woman aged 55-69 years with COVID-19, enrolled during active disease.

This clone appeared a few times. The chain employs TRBV19 and TRBJ2-2; 7 positions agree with TRBD1. The CDR3 extends over 18 amino acids. V lost 5 bases to trimming and J lost 0 bases; unmatched junction nucleotides: 12. Germline V gives CDR1 LNHDA, CDR2 SQIVND (reference sequence). CDR3 residues: CASSPRGLWDANTGELFF. In DNA form, the CDR3 reads TGTGCCAGTAGTCCGAGGGGGCTGTGGGACGCGAACACCGGGGAGCTGTTTTTT.

This chain links TRBV5-1 with TRBJ1-1, with D tentatively TRBD1 (5 bases). The CDR3 is 15 amino acids. The ends were cut back, 4 bases at V and 3 bases at J, with 16 bases in the middle. Germline lookup yields CDR1 SGHRS and CDR2 YFSETQ. The CDR3 reads CASSGEGTRDTEAFF. The CDR3 bases are TGCGCCAGCAGCGGTGAGGGGACTAGGGACACTGAAGCTTTCTTT. Drawing the rest from reference TRBV5-1 and TRBJ1-1, the complete variable domain is KAGVTQTPRYLIKTRGQQVTLSCSPISGHRSVSWYQQTPGQGLQFLFEYFSETQRNKGNFPGRFSGRQFSNSRSEMNVSTLELGDSALYLCASSGEGTRDTEAFFGQGTRLTVV.

V is TRBV7-8 and J is TRBJ2-1; 14 bases line up with TRBD2. The CDR3 extends over 17 amino acids. CDR1 and CDR2 from the germline V gene are SGHVS and FQNEAQ. Trimming took 0 bases from V and 9 from J; bases not matched to a gene: 7. The CDR3 protein is CASSLAAGTSGSSEQFF. CDR3 coding DNA: TGTGCCAGCAGCTTAGCCGCCGGGACTAGCGGGAGTTCTGAGCAGTTCTTC.

This clone was seen only once. In DNA form, the CDR3 reads TGTGCCAGCAGCCAAGAGGGAGAGCTTAACTATGGCTACACCTTC. This encodes CASSQEGELNYGYTF. The chain recombines TRBV4-2 with TRBJ1-2; no firm D call. Trimming removed 0 bases at V and 1 base at J, with 9 bases between. Germline loops: CDR1 LGHNA, CDR2 YNFKEQ. The CDR3 loop spans 15 amino acids.

The chain employs TRBV19 and TRBJ2-5; 12 nucleotides agree with TRBD2. V lost 4 bases to trimming and J lost 5 bases; unmatched junction nucleotides: 5. Germline V gene lookup returns CDR1 LNHDA and CDR2 SQIVND (reference sequence). This CDR3 is 15 amino acids long. For the CDR3, the DNA is TGTGCCAGTAGTACCGCCGGGACTAGCGGGGAGACCCAGTACTTC. Protein: CASSTAGTSGETQYF.

The chain is built from TRBV15 and TRBJ1-6, with a tentative D call TRBD1 (5 bases). Germline V gene sequence: CDR1 LNHNV, CDR2 YYDKDF (reference sequence). V gave up 0 bases and J gave up 10 bases, with 13 bases separating them. CDR3 length equals 15 residues. The CDR3 reads CATSRDRVGRSPLHF. The CDR3 DNA follows: TGTGCCACCAGCAGAGACAGGGTCGGCCGATCACCCCTCCACTTT.

This clone was seen just once. The chain has TRBV24-1 and TRBJ2-1; TRBD1 agrees at 10 bases. Per germline, CDR1 KGHDR and CDR2 SFDVKD. Trimming removed 3 bases from V and 10 bases from J; junction bases left unmatched: 5. CDR3 size: 14 residues. CDR3 in amino acids: CATSDQTGGLEQFF. For the CDR3, the DNA is TGTGCCACCAGTGATCAGACAGGGGGCTTGGAGCAGTTCTTC.

This clone was observed a handful of times. The chain carries TRBV7-9 and TRBJ1-2; possible D gene TRBD1, 5 bases. This CDR3 is built from 15 residues. Trimming pared 2 bases from V and 8 bases from J, leaving 18 bases between. Per germline, CDR1 SEHNR and CDR2 FQNEAQ (reference sequence). The CDR3 region is CASSLSQGTVGGYTF. DNA for the CDR3: TGTGCCAGCAGCTTAAGTCAGGGTACGGTTGGCGGCTACACCTTC.

This chain connects TRBV18 to TRBJ1-6; D is uncertain. Trimming took off 3 bases at V and 9 bases at J, with 18 bases between the two ends. Germline V gives CDR1 KGHSH, CDR2 LQKENI. The CDR3 contains 16 residues. The CDR3 nucleotides read TGTGCCAGCTCACCCGGGGTTTCTCTTATACTTTCACCCCTCCACTTT. It specifies CASSPGVSLILSPLHF.

The rearrangement links TRBV19 to TRBJ1-5; 8 bases align to TRBD1. The CDR3 is made up of 17 amino acids. Germline-derived CDR1 and CDR2 are LNHDA and SQIVND (reference sequence). Losses at the gene ends were 6 bases for V and 0 bases for J; bases not matched to a gene: 10. DNA of the CDR3: TGTGCCAGTAGACCTGACAGGGGAGGTTTTAGCAATCAGCCCCAGCATTTT. Its protein is CASRPDRGGFSNQPQHF. Together with reference TRBV19 and TRBJ1-5, the CDR3 gives the full variable domain: DGGITQSPKYLFRKEGQNVTLSCEQNLNHDAMYWYRQDPGQGLRLIYYSQIVNDFQKGDIAEGYSVSREKKESFPLTVTSAQKNPTAFYLCASRPDRGGFSNQPQHFGDGTRLSIL.

The chain links TRBV5-1 to TRBJ1-1; D is unresolved. Trimming left V 4 bases short and J 0 bases short, with 10 bases between. Germline V gene sequence: CDR1 SGHRS, CDR2 YFSETQ. The CDR3 runs 14 residues. DNA for the CDR3: TGCGCCAGCAGCCGGGGTGGAATGAACACTGAAGCTTTCTTT. This gives the protein CASSRGGMNTEAFF.

The chain carries TRBV9 and TRBJ1-1, with 11 bases lining up with TRBD1. The germline V gene encodes CDR1 SGDLS and CDR2 YYNGEE. The CDR3 is made up of 14 amino acids. The V segment lost 4 bases and the J segment 5 bases; nucleotides outside the gene matches: 4. The CDR3 DNA reads TGTGCCAGCAGCCTTGGACAGGGGGCGACTGAAGCTTTCTTT. Translated, it gives CASSLGQGATEAFF.

This clone was observed a few times. J is TRBJ1-5 and V is TRBV5-1, with 7 bases lining up with TRBD1. Looked up from germline, CDR1 is SGHRS and CDR2 is YFSETQ. The V gene end was trimmed by 4 bases and the J gene end by 4 bases; junction bases not matched to a gene: 8. The CDR3 sequence is 15 residues long. The CDR3 DNA sequence: TGCGCCAGCAGCCCTACGGGACAGATGAATCAGCCCCAGCATTTT. This codes for CASSPTGQMNQPQHF.

The rearrangement joins TRBV6-5 to TRBJ1-2; D gene unclear. V was clipped by 6 bases and J by 5 bases, with 13 bases between them. CDR1 and CDR2 (germline): MNHEY, SVGAGI. This CDR3 has 13 amino acids. The CDR3: CASRPVVDYGYTF. For the CDR3, the DNA is TGTGCCAGCAGGCCAGTTGTTGATTATGGCTACACCTTC.

The V and J genes are TRBV7-9 and TRBJ1-5, with a weak D call TRBD1 (6 bases). Trimming removed 1 base at V and 2 bases at J, with 6 bases between. This CDR3 has 14 amino acids. In germline, CDR1 is SEHNR, CDR2 FQNEAQ (reference sequence). CDR3: CASSLGQGNQPQHF. The CDR3 DNA reads TGTGCCAGCAGCTTAGGACAGGGCAATCAGCCCCAGCATTTT.